The source of this T cell receptor beta chain is a study of molecular identifiers for immune sequencing clone quantification. Study-level results: Effector cells kept over 99% of their molecules in clones above 20 RNA copies, while naive cells kept under 1% there.

A single record per CDR3 protein comes from TCRdb applying MiXCR to the PCR reads. The data hold around 300,000 distinct CDR3 sequences, with roughly a quarter observed a single time. Notes on this clonotype: Antigen: not known.

The V segment lost 6 bases and the J segment 0 bases; nucleotides outside the gene matches: 3. This CDR3 has 14 residues. The germline V gene has CDR1 ENHRY and CDR2 SYGVKD. The sequence came from a human donor in good health. Some libraries in this study had Jurkat cell RNA spiked in. The chain couples TRBV10-3 to TRBJ2-3; 7 bases align to TRBD1. The sample was naive CD8+ T cells from blood, with Jurkat cell RNA spiked in. Stated subset: FACS-sorted CD8+CD4-CCR7+CD45RA+ naive T cells. The CDR3 nucleotides are TGTGCCATCAGCAGGACAGGTAGCACAGATACGCAGTATTTT. This sequence encodes CAISRTGSTDTQYF.